Listed below are T cell receptor beta chains from one sample, sequenced in a study of T cell responses to AZD1222 COVID-19 vaccine. Here immunoSEQ multiplex PCR was the method, and the copy in TCRdb shows in-frame clones only, minus some. The table has fewer than 130,000 clones, 85% to 90% seen once. The sequencing here drew on peripheral blood, taken 28 days after the second AZD1222 dose. These receptors were collected from an adult who received the AZD1222 COVID-19 vaccine. Both conserved end residues are part of each CDR3. Fields, in order: clone size, J gene, CDR3 length, D gene, V gene, CDR3 DNA, CDR3 protein. D genes are given only for firm matches. Size values are once, few and many counts, or a class for expanded clones, and some rows have none.

NA,TRBJ1-2,11,NA,TRBV29-1,TGCAGCGTTGAAGGGGACTATGGCTACACCTTC,CSVEGDYGYTF
NA,TRBJ1-2,15,TRBD1,TRBV27,TGTGCCAGCAGTTTTTCCGACAGGGGGTATGGCGGCTACACCTTC,CASSFSDRGYGGYTF
NA,TRBJ2-7,14,TRBD1,TRBV3-1/TRBV3-2,TGTGCCAGCAGCCTTGGGACAGGGATCCTCGAGCAGTACTTC,CASSLGTGILEQYF
NA,TRBJ1-2,13,NA,TRBV30,TGTGCCTGGAGTCCCACAATGACATATGGCTACACCTTC,CAWSPTMTYGYTF
NA,TRBJ2-3,15,NA,TRBV5-6,TGTGCCAGCAGCTGGAACAGGGCCCTCACAGATACGCAGTATTTT,CASSWNRALTDTQYF
NA,TRBJ2-2,14,TRBD1,TRBV27,TGTGCCAGCAAGTACAGGGGGAGGCCCGGGGAGCTGTTTTTT,CASKYRGRPGELFF
NA,TRBJ1-1,15,NA,TRBV7-9,TGTGCCAGCAGCTTACTGCGGGGCGCGGACACTGAAGCTTTCTTT,CASSLLRGADTEAFF
NA,TRBJ1-2,14,TRBD1,TRBV6-5,TGTGCCAGCACATCCGGGACAGGGGTCTATGGCTACACCTTC,CASTSGTGVYGYTF
NA,TRBJ2-3,12,NA,TRBV11-3,TGTGCCAGCAGCCAGGTCACAGATACGCAGTATTTT,CASSQVTDTQYF
NA,TRBJ1-2,16,NA,TRBV6-6,TGTGCCAGCAGTCTCGGGACGGTTACTCCTAACTATGGCTACACCTTC,CASSLGTVTPNYGYTF
NA,TRBJ2-5,14,TRBD1,TRBV10-3,TGTGCCATCAGTGAGTCAAGCAGGGGGGAGACCCAGTACTTC,CAISESSRGETQYF
NA,TRBJ2-3,16,TRBD2,TRBV15,TGTGCCACCAGCGAGGGTAGACTAGCCAGGGCAGATACGCAGTATTTT,CATSEGRLARADTQYF
NA,TRBJ2-1,13,TRBD1,TRBV10-3,TGTGCCATCAGTGCGGGACAGCTCAATGAGCAGTTCTTC,CAISAGQLNEQFF
NA,TRBJ1-2,14,NA,TRBV7-9,TGTGCCAGCAGCTTAACCTCCTATTGGGGGGGCTACACCTTC,CASSLTSYWGGYTF
NA,TRBJ2-2,13,NA,TRBV19,TGTGCGTCAGCCCGTGTGAACACCGGGGAGCTGTTTTTT,CASARVNTGELFF
NA,TRBJ2-5,15,NA,TRBV19,TGTGCCAGTACCCCCCGCAGGGGGGCCCAAGAGACCCAGTACTTC,CASTPRRGAQETQYF
NA,TRBJ1-3,17,NA,TRBV28,TGTGCCAGCAGCTCTCTGGGGGGGAACTTACCTGGAAACACCATATATTTT,CASSSLGGNLPGNTIYF
NA,TRBJ2-5,13,NA,TRBV5-4,TGTGCCAGCAGCTTGTGGGGGGCAGAGACCCAGTACTTC,CASSLWGAETQYF
NA,TRBJ1-5,17,NA,TRBV19,TGTGCCAGTAGTATAGATCACGACACCGTTAGCAATCAGCCCCAGCATTTT,CASSIDHDTVSNQPQHF
NA,TRBJ1-2,12,NA,TRBV18,TGTGCCAGCTCACCACCGGGGGATGGCTACACCTTC,CASSPPGDGYTF
medium-sized,TRBJ1-4,15,TRBD1,TRBV11-3,TGTGCCAGCACCCCCGGGACAGTAACTAATGAAAAACTGTTTTTT,CASTPGTVTNEKLFF
NA,TRBJ2-7,13,TRBD1,TRBV14,TGTGCCAGCAGCGCCAGGGGGTCGTACGAGCAGTACTTC,CASSARGSYEQYF
once,TRBJ2-3,15,TRBD2,TRBV4-2,TGTGCCAGCAGCCAACAACGGGAGGGCACAGATACGCAGTATTTT,CASSQQREGTDTQYF
NA,TRBJ2-7,20,TRBD2,TRBV13,TGTGCCAGCAGCTTAGGCCTAAGTTGTAGCGGGGGGCCGTCTCCGAACGAGCAGTACTTC,CASSLGLSCSGGPSPNEQYF
NA,TRBJ2-5,15,TRBD2,TRBV7-2,TGTGCCAGCAGCTTAGAGCTAGCGGGGGGGGAGACCCAGTACTTC,CASSLELAGGETQYF
few,TRBJ2-5,15,NA,TRBV10-3,TGTGCCATCAGGCCGGGACCGATGTACCAAGAGACCCAGTACTTC,CAIRPGPMYQETQYF
NA,TRBJ2-1,16,NA,TRBV6-5,TGTGCCAGCAGTTACTCGGGGCGGTCCTGGGGGAATGAGCAGTTCTTC,CASSYSGRSWGNEQFF
NA,TRBJ2-3,17,TRBD1,TRBV7-2,TGTGCCAGCAGCCTCGGACAGGGGATCACTAGCACAGATACGCAGTATTTT,CASSLGQGITSTDTQYF
NA,TRBJ1-2,15,TRBD1,TRBV19,TGTGCCAGTAGTGTCAGACAGGGGAGTGACTATGGCTACACCTTC,CASSVRQGSDYGYTF
NA,TRBJ1-2,19,NA,TRBV11-3,TGTGCCAGCAGCCAACGACAACTAGGATTGACTATTAGCAACTATGGCTACACCTTC,CASSQRQLGLTISNYGYTF
NA,TRBJ2-2,16,NA,TRBV7-7,TGTGCCAGCAGCTTACAACAACGGCTAGGGACCGGGGAGCTGTTTTTT,CASSLQQRLGTGELFF
NA,TRBJ2-1,15,NA,TRBV27,TGTGCCAGCAGTTCTGTAGTGGCGGGAACCAATGAGCAGTTCTTC,CASSSVVAGTNEQFF
few,TRBJ2-1,13,TRBD2,TRBV9,TGTGCCAGCAGCGGTACTAGCGGTGCGGAGCAGTTCTTC,CASSGTSGAEQFF
NA,TRBJ2-7,15,NA,TRBV4-1,TGCGCCAGCAGCCAAGATCCGGAGGGTTTTAGGGAGCAGTACTTC,CASSQDPEGFREQYF
NA,TRBJ1-6,15,TRBD1,TRBV6-6,TGTGCCAGCAGTTATGCCGGGACAGTAAATTCACCCCTCCACTTT,CASSYAGTVNSPLHF
NA,TRBJ1-2,14,NA,TRBV19,TGTGCCAGTACCCCATCAGGGGAAAACTATGGCTACACCTTC,CASTPSGENYGYTF
NA,TRBJ1-3,14,NA,TRBV5-1,TGCGCCAGCAGCGAAACAGACTCTGGAAACACCATATATTTT,CASSETDSGNTIYF
NA,TRBJ2-7,15,TRBD1,TRBV7-9,TGTGCCAGCAGCCTATGGGACAGGGGGTCCTACGAGCAGTACTTC,CASSLWDRGSYEQYF
once,TRBJ1-5,14,NA,TRBV18,TGTGCCAGCTCACCGGGAGTTAGCAATCAGCCCCAGCATTTT,CASSPGVSNQPQHF
NA,TRBJ1-5,14,NA,TRBV18,TGTGCCAGCTCACCTTACCAGGAGAATCAGCCCCAGCATTTT,CASSPYQENQPQHF
NA,TRBJ1-5,14,NA,TRBV27,TGTGCCAGCAGTTTATCTAGCAGCAATCAGCCCCAGCATTTT,CASSLSSSNQPQHF
NA,TRBJ2-1,17,TRBD2,TRBV5-1,TGCGCCAGCAGCCTTGGGTTAGCGGGGGCTAGTGGGAATGAGCAGTTCTTC,CASSLGLAGASGNEQFF
NA,TRBJ1-1,15,NA,TRBV7-9,TGTGCCAGCAGCTTAGGAGGCGGGGAACGCGCTGAAGCTTTCTTT,CASSLGGGERAEAFF
NA,TRBJ1-2,12,NA,TRBV29-1,TGCAGCGTTGAAACCAGGGTCAATGGCTACACCTTC,CSVETRVNGYTF
NA,TRBJ1-1,14,TRBD1,TRBV11-1,TGTGCCAGCAGCTTGGAGGGGGCCGGCACTGAAGCTTTCTTT,CASSLEGAGTEAFF
NA,TRBJ2-2,16,TRBD1,TRBV11-1,TGTGCCAGCAGCGATCGGGACAGGACGAACACCGGGGAGCTGTTTTTT,CASSDRDRTNTGELFF
NA,TRBJ2-1,15,NA,TRBV5-1,TGCGCCAGCAGCTCACAGGTCAGCTCCTACAATGAGCAGTTCTTC,CASSSQVSSYNEQFF
NA,TRBJ2-7,15,NA,TRBV28,TGTGCCAGCAGTCTCGAGACACGAAAAGTCGACGAGCAGTACTTC,CASSLETRKVDEQYF
NA,TRBJ1-1,14,NA,TRBV7-3,TGTGCCAGCAGCCCCGACAACAGGAACACTGAAGCTTTCTTT,CASSPDNRNTEAFF
NA,TRBJ1-5,15,TRBD1,TRBV15,TGTGCCACCAGCAGGAGGCAGGGGGGTTTTCAGCCCCAGCATTTT,CATSRRQGGFQPQHF